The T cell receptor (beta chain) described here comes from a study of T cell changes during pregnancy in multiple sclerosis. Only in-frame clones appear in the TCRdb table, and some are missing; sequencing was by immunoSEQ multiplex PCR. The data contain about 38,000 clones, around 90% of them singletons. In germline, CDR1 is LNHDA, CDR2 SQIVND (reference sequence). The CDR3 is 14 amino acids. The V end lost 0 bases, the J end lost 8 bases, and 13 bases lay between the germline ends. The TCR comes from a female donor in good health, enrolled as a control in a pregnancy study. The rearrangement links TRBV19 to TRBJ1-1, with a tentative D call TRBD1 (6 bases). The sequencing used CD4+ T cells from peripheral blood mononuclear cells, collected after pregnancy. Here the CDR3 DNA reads TGTGCCAGTAGTATAGACCCCTCCGACAGGGAAGCTTTCTTT. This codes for CASSIDPSDREAFF.